This TCR beta chain was captured by sequencing in a study of shared clonotypes between healthy human individuals (dated by TCRdb to the early 2020s). Regarding the study in general: The cohort comprised a couple of women and a few men aged 18 to 49 years. Each donor's leukapheresis produced roughly between roughly 0.94 and 9.5 billion PBMCs. To increase sequencing depth and limit assay-specific biases, different laboratories used diverse techniques to prepare libraries and sequence TCR repertoires. The study deeply sequenced blood TCR repertoires of about 5 healthy adults to estimate repertoire size and the extent of clonotype sharing between individuals. For each donor, CD4 naive and CD4 memory were each run on three plates, CD8 naive on two plates, and CD8 memory on one plate.

Healthy HIV-negative adults with no recently reported acute infections or vaccinations were included as donors. All donors were Caucasian adults living in Nashville, Tennessee, USA. CD4+ T cells were enriched by magnetic negative selection, after which naive cells were positively selected on CD45RA and the negative fraction was taken as the memory subset. Blood was obtained by leukapheresis, after which PBMCs were separated by Ficoll-Histopaque density gradient centrifugation and cryopreserved in liquid nitrogen vapor phase. Analytical flow cytometry was used to check the purity and quantity of each magnetically sorted T cell population. Each sorted fraction had its genomic DNA isolated and then quantified by UV absorbance on a Nanodrop 2000c. Using the deep immunoSEQ assay, multiplex PCR amplified TCR CDR3 regions from genomic DNA. Genomic DNA extracted from each cell subset was distributed evenly over all wells of several immunoSEQ 96-well plates, and each plate served as one replicate. For sorted subsets, 150 to 200 ng genomic DNA, equal to tens of thousands of T cell genomes, was loaded into each replicate PCR. Purified libraries were quantified with a Qubit 3.0 fluorometer, sized on a Bioanalyzer 2100, and re-quantified with the KAPA Library Quantification kit. Every immunoSEQ 96-well plate was sequenced on a dedicated single-read 150-cycle Illumina NextSeq 550 flow cell. Per the original workflow: Because only junctional sequences without quality scores were contained in the immunoSEQ output, filtering matching that applied to full-length reads could not be performed. Sequences were annotated with PyIR, a Python wrapper for IgBLAST v1.9, using IMGT germline references to assign V/J genes and CDR3. Reads were filtered out if the reads had weak V/J assignments (E-value above 1e-6), no CDR3, stop codons, out-of-frame junctions, or ambiguous translated residues. V3J clonotypes were defined as sequences sharing an identical inferred V gene, J gene, and CDR3 amino acid sequence. To compute the percentage overlap between repertoires, the number of shared unique clonotypes was divided by the size of the smaller repertoire. Richness of each repertoire was evaluated using RTK rarefaction, the Chao1 estimator, and Recon v2.1 estimates of unobserved clonotypes. Generation probabilities for all TCRbeta clonotypes obtained by the gDNA method from several donors were computed using OLGA. In its TCRdb copy, this immuneACCESS table keeps in-frame sequences only and misses some clones. Where compared with another copy, unresolved V genes explain less than half of these, and the others have no known cause. That table furnishes V, J and clone size, whereas the DNA furnished D and trimming. This sample has 2 million to 2.5 million clones in its table, and approximately 95% of those were observed once. The ten most abundant clones make up 0.13% of the sample.

Points the paper makes about the study in general: Even with the large sequencing depth, rarefaction of the sorted-subset datasets indicated that sequencing was incomplete. Naive subsets generally had larger estimated clonotype richness than memory subsets. Compared with non-shared clonotypes, the clonotypes found in all four sorted-subset donors had higher generation probabilities. About 5% of naive CD4, more than 3% of naive CD8, 2.3% of memory CD4, and about 0.4% of memory CD8 clonotypes were shared across several donors. Pairwise subsampling indicated that sequencing depth was expected to affect the degree of clonotype sharing among donors. The small number of donors limited the genetic and exposure-history diversity represented. Sampling was restricted to blood, and TCR repertoires in tissues likely differ from the TCR repertoires found in blood.

Points on this clone: Its binding antigen is unknown. Within one base of it there is no much larger clone, and no base qualities were kept.

From the cysteine up to the phenylalanine, the CDR3 has a length of 11 residues. CDR3 DNA is the only sequence kept; it has 33 bases, read in frame from the first base. CDR1 and CDR2 are read off the germline V gene (reference sequence) as DFQATT and SNEGSKA. Deletion took 7 bases off V and 5 bases off J, with a span of 12 bases between the germline ends. This TCR was sampled from a man between 18 and 29 years old in good health. The receptor chain draws on TRBV20-1 and TRBJ2-7; no confident D gene assignment can be made. The sequencing sample was made of naive CD4+ T cells sorted from blood. Explained via the paper, the cell subset or site label denotes: CD45RA+ positively selected. Here the CDR3 is given as CSVAPIDEQYF. The nucleotide sequence reads TGCAGTGTGGCCCCTATCGACGAGCAGTACTTC.